This TCR beta chain was recovered during a study of PD-L1 blockade in urothelial cancer. Study-wide background: Atezolizumab therapy began for patients in 2014, dosed at 1,200 mg intravenously every 3 weeks.

Clones were read by immunoSEQ multiplex PCR, and TCRdb kept only the in-frame ones, dropping some. The sample shows 48,000 or so clones, approximately 78% of them seen only once. Documented time point: peripheral blood 6 weeks after treatment start. CDR1 is SGHTA and CDR2 is FQGTGA in the germline V gene. Trimming cost V 5 bases and J 1 base, with 17 bases left between them. This CDR3 contains 17 residues. Sequencing was performed on PBMCs, taken around atezolizumab (anti-PD-L1) treatment. The V call is TRBV7-3, the J call TRBJ2-2, with a possible D match to TRBD2 (6 bases). This clonotype was obtained from a man in his 70s with urothelial cancer. The CDR3 nucleotides are TGTGCCAGCAGCCGTAGTCTAGGAGGGCTGAACACCGGGGAGCTGTTTTTT. This gives the protein CASSRSLGGLNTGELFF.